The clone carrying this T cell receptor (beta chain) was counted many times. Its antigen is currently unknown. Germline V gene data show CDR1 as LNHDA and CDR2 as SQIVND (reference sequence). The CDR3 totals 15 residues. J gave up 7 bases and V 4 bases, and 7 bases lay outside the gene matches. This record belongs to a study of read filtering for tumor transcriptome and immune sequencing. In the study overall: Mean patient age was approximately 66 years, range roughly 40 to 85; approximately 17 male, 14 to 15 female. R-ISS stage counts were eight or nine for I, 15 to 20 for II, about seven for III. Per sample, TCR-region reads ranged about 4 to 11 million by IR-seq, about 75 to 1,300 by RNA-seq. General observations from the study: Roughly 82% of IR-seq clonotypes had a single read, yet these held 3% to 4% of reads.

Molecular barcoded adaptors covering alpha/delta and beta/gamma chains were used on 400 ng RNA. TCRdb called the reads again in MiXCR, with one record for every CDR3 protein. This table has fewer than 150,000 distinct CDR3 sequences, under 15% appearing once. The chain combines TRBV19 with TRBJ1-4; TRBD1 agrees at 9 bases. The source material was a population of CD138-negative cells sorted from bone marrow. This TCR was recovered from a donor at least 40 years old with multiple myeloma. The CDR3 here is CASSTSDRGGEKLFF. The CDR3 nucleotides read TGTGCCAGTAGTACCTCGGACAGGGGAGGTGAAAAACTGTTTTTT.